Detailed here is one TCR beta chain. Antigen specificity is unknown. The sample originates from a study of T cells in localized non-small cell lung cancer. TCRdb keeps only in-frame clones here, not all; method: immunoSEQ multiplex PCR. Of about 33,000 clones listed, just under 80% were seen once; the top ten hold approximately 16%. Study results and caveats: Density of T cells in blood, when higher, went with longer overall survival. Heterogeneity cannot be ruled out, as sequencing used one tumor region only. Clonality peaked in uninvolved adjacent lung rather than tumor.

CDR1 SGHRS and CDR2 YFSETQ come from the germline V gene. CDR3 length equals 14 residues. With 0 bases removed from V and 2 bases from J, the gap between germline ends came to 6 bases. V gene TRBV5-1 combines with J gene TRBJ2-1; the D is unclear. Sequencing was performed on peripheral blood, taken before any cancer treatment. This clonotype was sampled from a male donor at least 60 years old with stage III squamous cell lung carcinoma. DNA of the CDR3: TGCGCCAGCAGCTTGGACCCTGCCTACAATGAGCAGTTCTTC. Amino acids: CASSLDPAYNEQFF.